This T cell receptor beta chain emerged from a study of T cell changes during pregnancy in multiple sclerosis. Clones were sequenced by immunoSEQ multiplex PCR, and TCRdb holds only the in-frame ones, with some missing. The table lists 100,000 or so clones, about 94% of them singletons, with less than 2.5% in the top ten. The sample in question was peripheral blood, obtained in the third trimester of pregnancy. This TCR came from a female donor with multiple sclerosis, enrolled in a pregnancy study.

Here the CDR3 reads CASSLPTSGVPNEQFF. CDR3 bases: TGTGCCAGCAGCCTTCCGACTAGCGGAGTCCCCAATGAGCAGTTCTTC. The chain uses TRBV5-4 and TRBJ2-1, with 9 bases lining up with TRBD2. V was clipped by 4 bases and J by 6 bases; unmatched bases: 11. Germline-derived CDR1 and CDR2 are SGHNT and YYREEE (reference sequence). The CDR3 loop spans 16 amino acids.